The 10 T cell receptor beta chains in this list originate from one sample, sequenced in a study of cytomegalovirus exposure and HLA in healthy donors. It was with 60 Vbeta and 13 Jbeta primers that the PCR ran. The assay was immunoSEQ multiplex PCR, and TCRdb's table has in-frame clones only and misses some. The sample includes 65,000 to 95,000 clones, just under 80% of them seen just once. Specimen: PBMCs. The source of these receptors is a male donor in good health and CMV-seropositive.

The V gene is TRBV30, the J gene TRBJ2-5; possibly TRBD2 for D (6 bases). Looked up from germline, CDR1 is GTSNPN and CDR2 is SVGIG (reference sequence). This CDR3 contains 13 residues. Between the trimmed V and J ends, which lost 2 bases and 5 bases, there was a span of 12 bases. CDR3 sequence reads: CAWSKSRGETQYF. The CDR3 nucleotides read TGTGCCTGGAGTAAGAGTCGGGGGGAGACCCAGTACTTC.

The CDR3 DNA follows: TGTGCCAGCAGCCCCGGGACAGGGGGTAATCAGCCCCAGCATTTT. It yields the protein CASSPGTGGNQPQHF. The chain recombines TRBV11-2 with TRBJ1-5, with TRBD1 identical over 11 bases. The trim removed 5 bases at V and 4 bases at J, leaving 4 bases unmatched. The CDR3 extends over 15 amino acids. Germline-derived CDR1 and CDR2 are SGHAT and FQNNGV. Filled out from reference TRBV11-2 and TRBJ1-5, the complete variable domain reads EAGVAQSPRYKIIEKRQSVAFWCNPISGHATLYWYQQILGQGPKLLIQFQNNGVVDDSQLPKDRFSAERLKGVDSTLKIQPAKLEDSAVYLCASSPGTGGNQPQHFGDGTRLSIL.

This rearrangement joins TRBV4-3 to TRBJ1-3; D is unresolved. The V gene lost 0 bases and the J gene lost 2 bases, with 11 bases spanning the gap. CDR1 and CDR2 (germline): LGHNA, YSLEER. This CDR3 is built from 16 residues. The CDR3 protein is CASSQDLPRTGNTIYF. DNA of the CDR3: TGCGCCAGCAGCCAAGATTTACCCAGGACTGGAAACACCATATATTTT.

The rearrangement uses TRBV9 and TRBJ1-3, with 7 nucleotides matching TRBD1. CDR3 length: 16 amino acids. V dropped 3 bases and J dropped 4; count of bases not matched to a gene: 10. Looked up from germline, CDR1 is SGDLS and CDR2 is YYNGEE. CDR3 sequence: CASSATTGEVGNTIYF. CDR3 coding DNA: TGTGCCAGCAGCGCCACCACAGGGGAAGTAGGAAACACCATATATTTT.

This clone was seen a few times. The V call is TRBV6-1, the J call TRBJ2-7, with 7 bases lining up with TRBD1. The CDR3 length is 16 residues. Germline CDR1 and CDR2: MNHNS and SASEGT. V lost 2 bases and J lost 3; bases outside the gene matches: 10. In nucleotides, the CDR3 is TGTGCCAGCAGTGAATTAGAGGCAGGGGGTTACTACGAGCAGTACTTC. It yields the protein CASSELEAGGYYEQYF.

A single count supports this clone. The rearrangement uses TRBV6-6 and TRBJ2-7, with 7 positions matching TRBD2. Germline assignment: CDR1 MNHNY and CDR2 SVGAGI (reference sequence). This CDR3 has 13 amino acids. V shed 2 bases, J shed 6 bases, and the junction held 4 bases outside the gene matches. The CDR3 loop reads CASSYALAREQYF. In DNA, the CDR3 is TGTGCCAGCAGTTACGCACTAGCGCGCGAGCAGTACTTC.

Details on this clone: Mismatch with germline at one junction end may stem from a read error. The chain has TRBV6-1 and TRBJ2-3, with a possible D match to TRBD1 (6 bases). Germline V CDR1 and CDR2: MNHNS, SASEGT. The CDR3 extends over 10 amino acids. CDR3 in amino acids: CASSTWWGHF. DNA for the CDR3: TGTGCCAGCAGTACTTGGTGGGGGCATTTT.

The chain joins TRBV5-1 to TRBJ2-7; the match to TRBD1 covers 9 bases. Trimming cost V 0 bases and J 3 bases; bases outside gene matches: 13. This CDR3 has 18 amino acids. Germline V lookup: CDR1 SGHRS, CDR2 YFSETQ. The CDR3 DNA follows: TGCGCCAGCAGCTTGGGTCTCCTCCCGGGACAGGGTTTCTACGAGCAGTACTTC. It yields the protein CASSLGLLPGQGFYEQYF. Full variable domain (outside the CDR3, taken from reference TRBV5-1 and TRBJ2-7): KAGVTQTPRYLIKTRGQQVTLSCSPISGHRSVSWYQQTPGQGLQFLFEYFSETQRNKGNFPGRFSGRQFSNSRSEMNVSTLELGDSALYLCASSLGLLPGQGFYEQYFGPGTRLTVT.

This sequence joins TRBV9 and TRBJ2-1, with 11 bases fitting TRBD2. The CDR3 is made up of 16 amino acids. V gave up 3 bases and J gave up 3 bases; unmatched junction bases: 5. The V gene's germline CDR1 is SGDLS and CDR2 YYNGEE. CDR3 in DNA: TGTGCCAGCAGCGCGACTAGCGGGGTCTACTACAATGAGCAGTTCTTC. Its translation: CASSATSGVYYNEQFF.

This chain joins TRBV7-6 and TRBJ1-4; D possibly corresponds to TRBD1 (6 bases). CDR1 is SGHVS and CDR2 is FNYEAQ in the germline V gene. The CDR3 length is 16 residues. V dropped 1 base and J dropped 0 bases, with 9 bases sitting between them. For the CDR3, the DNA is TGTGCCAGCAGCTTAGGGACAGCTGCAACTAATGAAAAACTGTTTTTT. Translated, it gives CASSLGTAATNEKLFF.